Listed below are T cell receptor beta chains from one sample, sequenced in a study of early T cells in non-severe SARS-CoV-2 infection. TCRdb processed the 5' RACE reads anew with MiXCR; each CDR3 protein has one entry. This table has approximately 73,000 distinct CDR3 sequences, about 11% appearing once. Material: whole blood. The source is an adult who was a healthcare worker with PCR-confirmed SARS-CoV-2 infection or an uninfected control (not recorded which). Each CDR3 is given with its conserved first and last residue. The D gene is left open where the match is weak. Size values are once, few and many counts, or a class for expanded clones, and some rows have none.

NA	TRBJ1-1	NA	TRBV5-5	CASSLPALLLDGSTEAFF	TGTGCCAGCAGCTTACCCGCCCTTCTCTTGGACGGAAGCACTGAAGCTTTCTTT
TRBD1	TRBJ2-2	NA	TRBV6-5	CASSYLRPGQGDRELFF	TGTGCCAGCAGTTACCTTCGACCGGGACAGGGGGACAGGGAGCTGTTTTTT
NA	TRBJ2-7	NA	TRBV7-2	CASSSGTPPYEQYF	TGTGCCAGCAGCTCGGGGACTCCCCCCTACGAGCAGTACTTC
NA	TRBJ2-7	many	TRBV12-3/TRBV12-4	CASSDSGKVSYEQYF	TGTGCCAGCAGTGACAGTGGTAAAGTCTCCTACGAGCAGTACTTC
NA	TRBJ2-7	many	TRBV6-2/TRBV6-3	CASSYQGGSYYEQYF	TGTGCCAGCAGTTACCAGGGGGGCAGCTACTACGAGCAGTACTTC
TRBD2	TRBJ2-5	NA	TRBV20-1	CSARDRLAALQETQYF	TGCAGTGCTAGAGATCGACTAGCGGCTCTCCAAGAGACCCAGTACTTC
NA	TRBJ1-2	many	TRBV12-3/TRBV12-4	CASSTLSTATTF	TGTGCCAGCAGTACCCTATCGACTGCCACCACCTTC
NA	TRBJ2-7	NA	TRBV5-1	CASSLEGYTVEQYF	TGCGCCAGCAGCTTGGAGGGATATACGGTAGAGCAGTACTTC
TRBD1	TRBJ2-2	many	TRBV12-3/TRBV12-4	CASSKTGGMTGELFF	TGTGCCAGCAGCAAGACAGGGGGCATGACCGGGGAGCTGTTTTTT
NA	TRBJ1-2	NA	TRBV13	CASSLPADIGYGYTF	TGTGCCAGCAGCTTACCGGCGGACATTGGGTATGGCTACACCTTC
NA	TRBJ1-1	few	TRBV12-5	CASGRGMNTEAFF	TGTGCTAGTGGTCGGGGAATGAACACTGAAGCTTTCTTT
TRBD1	TRBJ2-1	NA	TRBV20-1	CSARPFVTGANEQFF	TGCAGTGCTAGACCCTTCGTGACAGGGGCCAATGAGCAGTTCTTC
NA	TRBJ1-6	many	TRBV9	CASSVDVGRDLHF	TGTGCCAGCAGCGTCGATGTGGGCCGCGACCTCCACTTT
NA	TRBJ2-2	many	TRBV10-1	CASSETGVSSNTGELFF	TGCGCCAGCAGTGAGACGGGAGTCTCCTCGAACACCGGGGAGCTGTTTTTT
TRBD1	TRBJ1-6	few	TRBV5-1	CASSRQQGNNSPLHF	TGCGCCAGCAGCCGACAACAGGGGAATAATTCACCCCTCCACTTT
NA	TRBJ1-1	few	TRBV9	CASSVGQGIEAFF	TGTGCCAGCAGCGTAGGGCAGGGTATTGAAGCTTTCTTT
NA	TRBJ1-1	many	TRBV27	CASSLSRGNTEAFF	TGTGCCAGCAGTTTATCAAGGGGTAACACTGAAGCTTTCTTT
TRBD2	TRBJ2-1	NA	TRBV29-1	CSGGTSGGSPSFF	TGCAGCGGCGGAACTAGCGGGGGGAGTCCCTCCTTCTTC
NA	TRBJ2-7	many	TRBV7-2	CASSSSTLGEQYF	TGTGCCAGCAGCTCCTCCACCCTTGGCGAGCAGTACTTC
NA	TRBJ1-1	few	TRBV20-1	CSARPPDGAGMNTEAFF	TGCAGTGCTAGACCCCCCGACGGGGCGGGGATGAACACTGAAGCTTTCTTT
NA	TRBJ2-3	many	TRBV29-1	CSVERQGGDTQYF	TGCAGCGTTGAACGGCAGGGGGGAGATACGCAGTATTTT
NA	TRBJ2-7	many	TRBV20-1	CSARVRTASYEQYF	TGCAGTGCTAGAGTAAGGACGGCGTCCTACGAGCAGTACTTC
TRBD1	TRBJ2-2	many	TRBV10-2	CASKFGTGRTGELFF	TGCGCCAGCAAATTCGGGACAGGGCGCACCGGGGAGCTGTTTTTT
NA	TRBJ1-1	many	TRBV29-1	CSVVLVVEAFF	TGCAGCGTTGTTTTAGTTGTTGAAGCTTTCTTT
NA	TRBJ2-5	many	TRBV29-1	CSVEALQETQYF	TGCAGCGTTGAGGCCCTCCAAGAGACCCAGTACTTC
NA	TRBJ1-4	many	TRBV10-1	CAQGSTANEKLFF	TGCGCCCAGGGCTCGACGGCTAATGAAAAACTGTTTTTT
NA	TRBJ2-3	many	TRBV7-9	CASSPGDPADTQYF	TGTGCCAGCAGCCCAGGGGACCCTGCGGATACGCAGTATTTT
NA	TRBJ2-1	NA	TRBV7-2	CASSERAYNEQFF	TGTGCCAGCAGCGAACGGGCATACAATGAGCAGTTCTTC
NA	TRBJ2-5	medium-sized	TRBV4-2	CASSQDSRGETQYF	TGTGCCAGCAGCCAAGATAGCAGGGGTGAGACCCAGTACTTC
NA	TRBJ2-7	many	TRBV7-2	CASSLGRLAYEQYF	TGTGCCAGCAGCTTAGGCCGACTAGCCTACGAGCAGTACTTC
TRBD2	TRBJ2-1	medium-sized	TRBV7-8	CASSLEIAGIYNEQFF	TGTGCCAGCAGCTTAGAGATAGCGGGGATCTACAATGAGCAGTTCTTC
TRBD1	TRBJ2-2	few	TRBV29-1	CSVNRGGELFF	TGCAGCGTGAACAGGGGCGGGGAGCTGTTTTTT
NA	TRBJ2-7	many	TRBV5-1	CASSGGLSTYEQYF	TGCGCCAGCAGCGGGGGACTTTCCACCTACGAGCAGTACTTC
TRBD1	TRBJ2-2	many	TRBV6-2/TRBV6-3	CASSPQGQGAWGTGELFF	TGTGCCAGCAGCCCCCAGGGACAGGGGGCTTGGGGCACCGGGGAGCTGTTTTTT
NA	TRBJ2-7	NA	TRBV13	CASSFRSGLPYEQYF	TGTGCCAGCAGCTTCCGTTCGGGACTCCCCTACGAGCAGTACTTC
NA	TRBJ1-3	many	TRBV14	CASSPLGDPGNTIYF	TGTGCCAGCAGCCCCTTGGGCGACCCTGGAAACACCATATATTTT
NA	TRBJ2-3	few	TRBV19	CASNPGQTFTDTQYF	TGTGCCAGTAACCCGGGACAAACATTCACAGATACGCAGTATTTT
TRBD2	TRBJ2-7	few	TRBV7-2	CASSSSGALYEQYF	TGTGCCAGCAGCTCGAGCGGGGCCCTATACGAGCAGTACTTC
TRBD1	TRBJ1-1	many	TRBV20-1	CSARVLGTGGTEAFF	TGCAGTGCTAGAGTTTTAGGGACAGGGGGCACTGAAGCTTTCTTT
NA	TRBJ2-7	medium-sized	TRBV14	CASSQRGYEQYF	TGTGCCAGCAGCCAAAGAGGGTACGAGCAGTACTTC
NA	TRBJ1-4	many	TRBV7-9	CASDSGGYEKLFF	TGTGCCAGTGATTCCGGGGGATACGAAAAACTGTTTTTT
NA	TRBJ2-2	NA	TRBV5-1	CASQPGHRTGELFF	TGCGCCAGTCAACCGGGACACCGCACCGGGGAGCTGTTTTTT
NA	TRBJ2-3	many	TRBV12-3/TRBV12-4	CASSLRGAIDTQYF	TGTGCCAGCAGTTTACGGGGGGCCATAGATACGCAGTATTTT
NA	TRBJ1-5	many	TRBV30	CAWSQKGSQPQHF	TGTGCCTGGAGTCAGAAGGGGAGTCAGCCCCAGCATTTT
TRBD1	TRBJ2-7	few	TRBV19	CASSRSGGSPYEQYF	TGTGCCAGTAGTCGATCAGGGGGCTCCCCCTACGAGCAGTACTTC
TRBD1	TRBJ2-1	NA	TRBV5-6	CASSRQGGEQFF	TGTGCCAGCAGTAGACAGGGGGGTGAGCAGTTCTTC
NA	TRBJ2-7	few	TRBV5-1	CASSWGRSPVPYEQYF	TGCGCCAGCAGCTGGGGACGGAGTCCCGTGCCCTACGAGCAGTACTTC
TRBD1	TRBJ2-1	NA	TRBV24-1	CATSDRNRGEQFF	TGTGCCACCAGTGACCGGAACAGGGGAGAGCAGTTCTTC
NA	TRBJ1-4	NA	TRBV4-1	CASSQGGFKEKLFF	TGCGCCAGCAGCCAAGGAGGGTTTAAGGAAAAACTGTTTTTT